This TCR beta chain was recorded in a study of B cell selection in AIRE deficiency. The study, taken as a whole, reports: Healthy donors alone shared around 33% of 3,500 to 4,500 Treg sequences; patients alone approximately 9.3%. Shared Treg sequences were biased toward short CDR3s with few non-templated nucleotide insertions.

Regulatory T cells were sorted as CD4+CD25hiCD127low/negative. Controls came from healthy donors unrelated to patients. CDR1 and CDR2 from the germline V gene are SGHTA and FQGNSA. The CDR3 has 17 amino acids. Trimming removed 5 bases at V and 2 bases at J, with 19 bases between. Note on this clone: Its specificity is not known.

Libraries were prepared by immunoSEQ multiplex PCR; TCRdb keeps only in-frame clonotypes and omits some of them. The sample consists of some 25,000 clones, approximately 92% of them appearing once. The TCR was taken from a human donor in good health. This chain uses TRBV7-2 with TRBJ1-3; D uncertain. The sequenced material came from CD4+CD25+ Tregs sorted from PBMCs. For the CDR3, the DNA is TGTGCCAGCAGCACGGCTTACGGGTCAAGGGCTGGAAACACCATATATTTT. This gives the protein CASSTAYGSRAGNTIYF. The full variable domain, in which reference TRBV7-2 and TRBJ1-3 provide the parts outside the CDR3, is GAGVSQSPSNKVTEKGKDVELRCDPISGHTALYWYRQSLGQGLEFLIYFQGNSAPDKSGLPSDRFSAERTGGSVSTLTIQRTQQEDSAVYLCASSTAYGSRAGNTIYFGEGSWLTVV.